Below are 6 T cell receptor beta chains sequenced from a single sample in a study of T-cell memory formation after mild COVID-19. MiXCR, run by TCRdb on the 5' RACE reads, gives a single entry per CDR3 protein. The data contain 200,000 to 300,000 distinct CDR3 sequences, 15% of them singletons. The sequencing sample was made of PBMCs or a T cell subset sorted from them (not recorded which). These receptors were obtained from an adult woman who had mild COVID-19 (a few samples of this study predate the infection). Cell type and time point are not known.

The chain joins TRBV19 to TRBJ2-3; possibly TRBD1 or TRBD2 for D (5 bases each). The V end lost 7 bases, the J end lost 2 bases, and 13 bases lay between the germline ends. CDR3 size: 14 residues. Looked up from germline, CDR1 is LNHDA and CDR2 is SQIVND (reference sequence). As DNA, the CDR3 is TGTGCCAGTATAGAGGGGTCCCACACAGATACGCAGTATTTT. Its translation is CASIEGSHTDTQYF.

The sample holds a few counts of this clonotype. This chain connects TRBV5-1 to TRBJ1-3; TRBD1 aligns across 8 bases. V shed 4 bases, J shed 6 bases, and the junction held 6 bases outside the gene matches. CDR3 length: 14 residues. The germline V gene has CDR1 SGHRS and CDR2 YFSETQ. In nucleotides, the CDR3 is TGCGCCAGCAGCCTAAGGACAGGGTCAAACACCATATATTTT. Encoded protein: CASSLRTGSNTIYF.

Only a few counts were recorded for this clonotype. CDR3 DNA sequence: TGCGCCAGCAGCTTCCGGGGGGGCCAAACCGGGGAGCTGTTTTTT. This encodes CASSFRGGQTGELFF. The chain employs TRBV5-1 and TRBJ2-2; TRBD2 agrees at 8 bases. Germline V lookup: CDR1 SGHRS, CDR2 YFSETQ. V shed 2 bases and J 5 bases; nucleotides not matched to a gene: 5. CDR3 size: 15 residues.

This clonotype was observed a few times. The CDR3 DNA is TGTGCCAGCAGTTCCGGGTTAAGGAACACTGAAGCTTTCTTT. This sequence encodes CASSSGLRNTEAFF. The gene calls are TRBV12-3 or TRBV12-4 and TRBJ1-1, with unresolved D. This CDR3 is 14 amino acids long. Trimming left V 4 bases short and J 1 base short, with 10 bases between.

The gene calls are TRBV2 and TRBJ2-1, with D uncertain. The CDR3 is 13 amino acids. Looked up from germline, CDR1 is SNHLY and CDR2 is FYNNEI. V was clipped by 6 bases and J by 5 bases, with 11 bases between them. DNA for the CDR3: TGTGCCAGCAGCGCTTCCAGGAACAATGAGCAGTTCTTC. Amino acids: CASSASRNNEQFF.

This clonotype showed up just a few times. This rearrangement joins TRBV12-3 or TRBV12-4 to TRBJ2-5; 16 bases are shared with TRBD2. The V gene end was trimmed by 6 bases and the J gene end by 2 bases; junction bases not matched to a gene: 12. This CDR3 is 19 amino acids long. This chain's CDR3 is CASSPSAGLAGGKQETQYF. CDR3 bases: TGTGCCAGCAGCCCTTCTGCGGGACTAGCGGGAGGGAAACAAGAGACCCAGTACTTC.